The T cell receptor beta chain under discussion was sequenced for a study of response to subunit inactivated influenza vaccine. General study results and limits: After each seasonal influenza vaccination, few new T cells are recruited, the authors suggested.

TCRdb processed the RT-PCR reads anew with MiXCR; each CDR3 protein has one entry. The table lists fewer than 700,000 distinct CDR3 sequences, roughly 13% of them singletons, with around 12% in the top ten. After removal of 4 bases from V and 9 bases from J, the junction contained 8 bases not matched to a gene. The CDR3 has 15 amino acids. Germline V gene sequence: CDR1 DFQATT, CDR2 SNEGSKA (reference sequence). In its sample, this clonotype was seen a few times. No antigen is known for it. V usage is TRBV20-1 and J usage is TRBJ2-1, with 14 bases lining up with TRBD2. This clonotype originated in a man aged 50-60 years who received an inactivated influenza vaccine. The starting material was PBMCs from blood, obtained about 40 days after vaccination. CDR3 in amino acids: CSAKGLAGDSLEQFF. The CDR3 DNA sequence: TGCAGTGCTAAGGGACTAGCGGGAGATAGTCTTGAGCAGTTCTTC.